This TCR beta chain comes out of a study of cytomegalovirus exposure and HLA in healthy donors. Amplification used 60 Vbeta primers and 13 Jbeta primers. TCRdb keeps only in-frame clones here, not all; method: immunoSEQ multiplex PCR. The sample lists roughly 150,000 clones, approximately 84% occurring once. This CDR3 spans 16 amino acids. Unmatched junction bases numbered 14, after V lost 5 bases and J lost 4 bases. CDR1 SGHVS and CDR2 FQNEAQ come from the germline V gene. The TCR comes from a man aged 25 to 45 in good health and CMV-seronegative. The sample consisted of PBMCs. The chain uses TRBV7-8 and TRBJ2-7; the match to TRBD2 covers 7 bases. CDR3 bases: TGTGCCAGCAGCCTCACCGGGGGGATCCTGGGGTACGAGCAGTACTTC. Residues: CASSLTGGILGYEQYF.